These 19 T cell receptor beta chains came from one sample sequenced in a study of blood T cell repertoires in COVID-19. This table comes from immunoSEQ multiplex PCR, and its TCRdb copy is limited to in-frame clones, with some not included. The table has 140,000 to 150,000 clones, about four fifths seen once. The sequencing sample was made of peripheral blood. The receptors come from a human donor in a cohort sampled during active COVID-19.

The chain links TRBV4-2 to TRBJ2-1; 9 bases are shared with TRBD2. V dropped 4 bases and J dropped 3; count of bases not matched to a gene: 7. There are 16 residues in the CDR3. In germline, CDR1 is LGHNA, CDR2 YNFKEQ. The CDR3 reads CASSPDVAGVYNEQFF. Here the CDR3 DNA reads TGTGCCAGCAGCCCCGATGTAGCGGGAGTCTACAATGAGCAGTTCTTC.

This chain joins TRBV28 and TRBJ2-7; D is ambiguous. V was trimmed by 5 bases and J by 1 base, leaving 9 bases between them. The CDR3 totals 13 residues. CDR1 and CDR2 from the germline V gene are MDHEN and SYDVKM. Here the CDR3 DNA reads TGTGCCAGCAGTCTCGGCGGATCCTACGAGCAGTACTTC. This translates into CASSLGGSYEQYF.

This clone was seen a single time. The chain links TRBV28 to TRBJ2-7; D call uncertain. The CDR3 has 12 residues. With 10 bases removed from V and 5 bases from J, the gap between germline ends came to 15 bases. CDR1 MDHEN and CDR2 SYDVKM come from the germline V gene. The chain's CDR3 is CATQKSRHEQYF. CDR3 DNA: TGTGCCACCCAAAAAAGCCGTCACGAGCAGTACTTC.

This clone was observed a few times. The V call is TRBV25-1, the J call TRBJ1-2; 7 positions agree with TRBD1. Germline V gene data show CDR1 as MGHDK and CDR2 as SYGVNS. The CDR3 has 16 amino acids. The V segment lost 5 bases and the J segment 0 bases; nucleotides outside the gene matches: 9. CDR3 in amino acids: CASSQKGQSSNYGYTF. In DNA form, the CDR3 reads TGTGCCAGCAGTCAAAAGGGACAGTCCTCTAACTATGGCTACACCTTC.

The V and J genes are TRBV7-9 and TRBJ1-2; 8 bases are shared with TRBD1. The CDR3 consists of 13 residues. The V and J ends lost 3 bases and 8 bases, in that order; junction bases with no gene match: 5. Germline V gene lookup returns CDR1 SEHNR and CDR2 FQNEAQ (reference sequence). The CDR3 region has the DNA TGTGCCAGCAGCTTTTCACAGGGGGAAGGCTACACCTTC. This gives the protein CASSFSQGEGYTF.

This chain uses TRBV14 with TRBJ2-7, with 9 positions matching TRBD1. Germline trimming cut 1 base from V and 3 bases from J; bases unmatched to any gene: 1. The CDR3 extends over 14 amino acids. The germline V gene has CDR1 SGHDN and CDR2 FVKESK. CDR3 bases: TGTGCCAGCAGCCAAGTGACAGGGGGCTACGAGCAGTACTTC. It codes for CASSQVTGGYEQYF.

The rearrangement joins TRBV7-9 to TRBJ1-1; no firm D call. The CDR3 is 16 residues long. Germline V gene data show CDR1 as SEHNR and CDR2 as FQNEAQ (reference sequence). The V end lost 3 bases, the J end lost 4 bases, and 18 bases lay between the germline ends. CDR3 amino acids: CASSLEVSFRVTEAFF. The CDR3 DNA reads TGTGCCAGCAGCTTGGAGGTTAGCTTTAGGGTCACTGAAGCTTTCTTT.

CDR3 coding DNA: TGCAGTGCTAGTCTCAGGGACTATGGCTACACCTTC. Translation gives CSASLRDYGYTF. J is TRBJ1-2 and V is TRBV20-1, with D possibly TRBD1 on 5 matching bases. Germline CDR1 reads DFQATT; CDR2 reads SNEGSKA (reference sequence). Between the trimmed V and J ends, which lost 3 bases and 3 bases, there was a span of 8 bases. The CDR3 consists of 12 residues.

The genes are TRBV27 and TRBJ2-7; D unclear. The V end lost 3 bases, the J end lost 3 bases, and 9 bases lay between the germline ends. Germline values: CDR1 MNHEY, CDR2 SMNVEV (reference sequence). The CDR3 spans 13 residues. Here the CDR3 reads CASSLASNYEQYF. The CDR3, as DNA: TGTGCCAGCAGTTTGGCTTCCAACTACGAGCAGTACTTC.

Remarks on this clone: Within the sample, other DNA sequences also encode this same CDR3. In nucleotides, the CDR3 is TGTGCCAGCAGTCTAGGACAGGGAGGCTACGAGCAGTACTTC. The encoded protein is CASSLGQGGYEQYF. This chain uses TRBV27 with TRBJ2-7; 8 positions agree with TRBD1. Germline trimming cut 5 bases from V and 3 bases from J; bases unmatched to any gene: 6. The CDR3 length is 14 residues. Germline V gene data show CDR1 as MNHEY and CDR2 as SMNVEV (reference sequence).

The V call is TRBV7-3, the J call TRBJ2-1; 11 nucleotides match TRBD2. Germline trimming cut 5 bases from V and 3 bases from J; bases unmatched to any gene: 3. The CDR3 has 15 amino acids. Germline CDR1 is SGHTA and CDR2 is FQGTGA. The CDR3 sequence: CASSPGTSGYNEQFF. DNA of the CDR3: TGTGCCAGCAGCCCCGGGACTAGCGGCTACAATGAGCAGTTCTTC.

The V call is TRBV12-3 or TRBV12-4, the J call TRBJ2-1; unclear D gene. The length of the CDR3 is 11 residues. Trimming removed 8 bases from V and 10 bases from J, with 12 bases in between. The DNA of the CDR3 is TGTGCCAGCGGTATTCAACGGGAGCAGTTCTTC. Residues: CASGIQREQFF.

The chain recombines TRBV5-4 with TRBJ2-6; weak D call: TRBD1 (6 bases). V gave up 4 bases and J gave up 1 base, with 18 bases separating them. There are 18 residues in the CDR3. Germline-derived CDR1 and CDR2 are SGHNT and YYREEE (reference sequence). CDR3: CASSIQGLSGSGANVLTF. The CDR3 DNA follows: TGTGCCAGCAGCATACAGGGTCTCTCAGGTTCTGGGGCCAACGTCCTGACTTTC.

The V and J genes are TRBV5-5 and TRBJ2-1; 10 positions match TRBD1. The junction had 12 bases not matched to a gene; V was cut back by 4 bases and J by 8 bases. CDR1 is SGHKS and CDR2 is YYEKEE in the germline V gene (reference sequence). The CDR3 loop spans 16 amino acids. The CDR3 here is CASSPGTGEVWDEQFF. CDR3 nucleotide sequence: TGTGCCAGCAGCCCCGGGACAGGGGAGGTATGGGATGAGCAGTTCTTC. Based on the CDR3 plus reference TRBV5-5 and TRBJ2-1, the full variable domain is DAGVTQSPTHLIKTRGQQVTLRCSPISGHKSVSWYQQVLGQGPQFIFQYYEKEERGRGNFPDRFSARQFPNYSSELNVNALLLGDSALYLCASSPGTGEVWDEQFFGPGTRLTVL.

The rearrangement joins TRBV7-8 to TRBJ2-7; 8 positions match TRBD1. V gave up 4 bases and J gave up 3 bases; unmatched junction bases: 8. This CDR3 is 15 amino acids long. Germline CDR1 SGHVS, CDR2 FQNEAQ. CDR3 region: CASSSQGALGYEQYF. The CDR3 DNA reads as TGTGCCAGCAGCTCCCAGGGGGCGCTTGGCTACGAGCAGTACTTC.

This clone has more than one count but fewer than ten. V and J are TRBV15 and TRBJ2-7, with a tentative D call TRBD2 (5 bases). The V end lost 0 bases, the J end lost 4 bases, and 13 bases lay between the germline ends. The CDR3 covers 15 residues. CDR1 and CDR2 (germline): LNHNV, YYDKDF (reference sequence). The CDR3: CATSRDLRGRYEQYF. The DNA of the CDR3 is TGTGCCACCAGCAGAGATCTCCGGGGAAGGTACGAGCAGTACTTC.

The rearrangement links TRBV10-2 to TRBJ1-4; D gene uncertain. Germline V gene lookup returns CDR1 WSHSY and CDR2 SAAADI. V dropped 6 bases and J dropped 10 bases, with 12 bases sitting between them. This CDR3 region has 12 residues. The CDR3 DNA is TGCGCCAGCAGAGAGACAAGAGGAAAACTGTTTTTT. This encodes CASRETRGKLFF.

This chain links TRBV4-1 with TRBJ2-2, with 11 bases matching TRBD1. CDR1 and CDR2 (germline): MGHRA, YSYEKL. The CDR3 spans 19 residues. Germline trimming cut 3 bases from V and 3 bases from J; bases unmatched to any gene: 12. This CDR3 is CASSHPLGQGGSYTGELFF. As DNA, the CDR3 is TGCGCCAGCAGCCACCCTCTGGGACAGGGGGGATCCTACACCGGGGAGCTGTTTTTT.

The gene calls are TRBV25-1 and TRBJ1-2; TRBD1 matches at 8 bases. The CDR3 consists of 13 residues. J was trimmed by 5 bases and V by 10 bases; bases with no gene match: 9. CDR1 is MGHDK and CDR2 is SYGVNS in the germline V gene. CDR3 region: CATGQGSPYGYTF. Here the CDR3 DNA reads TGTGCCACCGGACAGGGAAGCCCTTATGGCTACACCTTC.